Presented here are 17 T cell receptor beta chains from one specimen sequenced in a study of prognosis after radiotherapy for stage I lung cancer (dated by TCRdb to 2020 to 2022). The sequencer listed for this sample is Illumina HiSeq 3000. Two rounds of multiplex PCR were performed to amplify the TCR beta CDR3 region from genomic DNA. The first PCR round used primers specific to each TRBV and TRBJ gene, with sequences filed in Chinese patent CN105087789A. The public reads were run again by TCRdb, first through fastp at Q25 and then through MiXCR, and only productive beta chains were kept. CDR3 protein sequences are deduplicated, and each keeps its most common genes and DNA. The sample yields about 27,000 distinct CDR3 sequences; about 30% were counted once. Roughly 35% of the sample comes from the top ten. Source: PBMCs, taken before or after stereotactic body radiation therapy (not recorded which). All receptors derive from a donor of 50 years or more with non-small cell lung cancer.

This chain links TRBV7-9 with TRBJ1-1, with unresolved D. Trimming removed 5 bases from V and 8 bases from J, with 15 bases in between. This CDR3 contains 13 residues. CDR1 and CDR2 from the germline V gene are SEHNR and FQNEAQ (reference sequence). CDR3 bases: TGTGCCAGCAGCATCCGCGCCGACTTAGAAGCTTTCTTT. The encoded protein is CASSIRADLEAFF.

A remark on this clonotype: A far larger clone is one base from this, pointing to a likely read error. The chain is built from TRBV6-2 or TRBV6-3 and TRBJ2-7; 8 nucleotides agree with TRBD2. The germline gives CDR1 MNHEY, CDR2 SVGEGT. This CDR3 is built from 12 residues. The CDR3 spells CASSSGGVEQCF. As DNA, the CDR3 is TGTGCCAGCTCCTCCGGGGGGGTCGAGCAGTGCTTC.

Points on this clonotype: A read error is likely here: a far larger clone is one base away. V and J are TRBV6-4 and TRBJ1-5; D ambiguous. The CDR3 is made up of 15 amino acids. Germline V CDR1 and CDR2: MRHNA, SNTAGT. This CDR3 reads CASGEALDVGWPQHF. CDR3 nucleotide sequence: TGTGCCAGCGGTGAAGCGTTGGACGTGGGCTGGCCCCAGCATTTT.

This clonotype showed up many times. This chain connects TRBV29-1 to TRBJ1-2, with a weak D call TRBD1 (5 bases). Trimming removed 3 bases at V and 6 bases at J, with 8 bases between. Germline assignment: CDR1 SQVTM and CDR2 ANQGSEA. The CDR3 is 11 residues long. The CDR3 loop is CSVDRADGYTF. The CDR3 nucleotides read TGCAGCGTTGACAGGGCTGATGGCTACACCTTC.

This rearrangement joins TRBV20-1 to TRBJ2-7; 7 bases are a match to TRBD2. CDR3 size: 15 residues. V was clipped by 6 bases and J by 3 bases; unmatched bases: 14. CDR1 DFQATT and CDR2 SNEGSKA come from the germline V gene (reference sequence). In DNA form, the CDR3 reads TGCAGTGCCCACGAGGCTAGCGGAGACCTCTACGAGCAGTACTTC. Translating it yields CSAHEASGDLYEQYF.

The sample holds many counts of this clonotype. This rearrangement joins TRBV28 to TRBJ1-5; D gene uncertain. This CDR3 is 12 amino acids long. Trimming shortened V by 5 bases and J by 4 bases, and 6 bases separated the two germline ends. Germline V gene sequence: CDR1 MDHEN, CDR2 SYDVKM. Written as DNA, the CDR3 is TGTGCCAGCAGTCCCCCGAATCAGCCCCAGCATTTT. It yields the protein CASSPPNQPQHF.

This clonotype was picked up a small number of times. The chain's CDR3 is CSASTDTEAFF. Written as DNA, the CDR3 is TGCAGTGCTAGTACGGACACTGAAGCTTTCTTT. V gene TRBV20-1 combines with J gene TRBJ1-1, with unresolved D. Germline CDR1 and CDR2: DFQATT and SNEGSKA (reference sequence). V was shortened by 3 bases and J by 3 bases, with 5 bases between the two germline ends. The CDR3 runs 11 residues.

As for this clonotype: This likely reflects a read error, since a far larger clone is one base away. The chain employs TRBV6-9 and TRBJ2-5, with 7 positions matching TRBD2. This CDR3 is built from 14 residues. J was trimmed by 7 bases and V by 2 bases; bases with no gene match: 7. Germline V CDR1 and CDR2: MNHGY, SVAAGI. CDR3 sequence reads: CASSYGGVPGTQYF. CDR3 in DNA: TGTGCCAGCAGTTATGGGGGGGTGCCAGGGACCCAGTACTTC.

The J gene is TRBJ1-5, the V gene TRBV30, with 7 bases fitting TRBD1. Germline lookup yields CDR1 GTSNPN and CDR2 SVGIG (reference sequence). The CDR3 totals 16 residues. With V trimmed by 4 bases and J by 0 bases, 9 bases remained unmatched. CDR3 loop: CAWKNPGTVSNQPQHF. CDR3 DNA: TGTGCCTGGAAAAACCCCGGGACAGTTAGCAATCAGCCCCAGCATTTT.

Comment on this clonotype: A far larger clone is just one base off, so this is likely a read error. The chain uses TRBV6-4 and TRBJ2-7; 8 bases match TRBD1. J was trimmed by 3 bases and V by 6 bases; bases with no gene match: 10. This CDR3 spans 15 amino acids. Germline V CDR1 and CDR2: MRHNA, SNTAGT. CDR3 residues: CASRSLGQGYYEQYF. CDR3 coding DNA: TGTGCCAGCAGATCCCTCGGACAGGGTTACTACGAGCAGTACTTC.

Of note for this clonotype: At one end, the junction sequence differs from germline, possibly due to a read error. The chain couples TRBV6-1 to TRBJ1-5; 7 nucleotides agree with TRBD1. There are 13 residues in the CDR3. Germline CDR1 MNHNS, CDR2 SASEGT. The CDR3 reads CARDRVSNRPQHF. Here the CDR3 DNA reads TGTGCCAGAGACAGGGTTAGCAATCGGCCCCAGCATTTT.

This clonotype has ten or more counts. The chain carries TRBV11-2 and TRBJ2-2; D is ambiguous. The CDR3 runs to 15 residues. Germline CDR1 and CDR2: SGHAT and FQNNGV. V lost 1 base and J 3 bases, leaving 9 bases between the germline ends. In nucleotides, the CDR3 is TGTGCCAGCAGCTTAGTAAGTTCGGACACCGGGGAGCTGTTTTTT. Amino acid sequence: CASSLVSSDTGELFF.

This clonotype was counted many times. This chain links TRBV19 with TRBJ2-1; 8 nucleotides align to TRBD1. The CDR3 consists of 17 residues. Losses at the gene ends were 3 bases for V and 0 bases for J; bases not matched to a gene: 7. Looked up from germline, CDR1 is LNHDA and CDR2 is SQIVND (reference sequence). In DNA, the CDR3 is TGTGCCAGTAGTATCTTGGTCGGGACAGGCTCCTACAATGAGCAGTTCTTC. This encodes CASSILVGTGSYNEQFF.

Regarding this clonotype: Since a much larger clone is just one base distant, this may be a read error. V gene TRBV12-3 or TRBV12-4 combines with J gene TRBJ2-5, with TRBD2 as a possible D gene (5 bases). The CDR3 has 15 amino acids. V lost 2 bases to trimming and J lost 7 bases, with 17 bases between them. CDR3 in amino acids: CASSLLSGIEGTQYF. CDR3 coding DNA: TGTGCCAGCAGTTTATTATCGGGGATTGAAGGGACCCAGTACTTC.

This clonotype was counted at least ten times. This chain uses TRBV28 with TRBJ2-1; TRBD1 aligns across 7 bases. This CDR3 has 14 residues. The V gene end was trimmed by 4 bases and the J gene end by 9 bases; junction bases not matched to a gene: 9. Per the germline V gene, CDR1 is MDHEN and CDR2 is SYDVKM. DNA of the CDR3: TGTGCCAGCAGTTCTAGTCTATCAGGGGGTGAGCAGTTCTTC. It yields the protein CASSSSLSGGEQFF.

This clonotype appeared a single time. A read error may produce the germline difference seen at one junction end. CDR3 residues: CASNPTGSPLQF. The CDR3 DNA reads TGTGCCAGCAACCCAACGGGTTCACCCCTCCAATTT. The rearrangement uses TRBV6-1 and TRBJ1-6; D gene unclear. The CDR3 is 12 residues long. In germline, CDR1 is MNHNS, CDR2 SASEGT.

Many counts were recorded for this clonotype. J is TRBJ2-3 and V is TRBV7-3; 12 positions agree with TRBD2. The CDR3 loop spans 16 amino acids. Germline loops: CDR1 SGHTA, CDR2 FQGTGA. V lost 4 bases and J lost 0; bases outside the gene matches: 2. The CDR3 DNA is TGTGCCAGCAGCTCCCTAGCGGGGGGGAGCACAGATACGCAGTATTTT. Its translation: CASSSLAGGSTDTQYF.